The T cell receptor beta chain described here comes from a study of patients and donors after allogeneic stem cell transplantation. Each CDR3 protein is one row after TCRdb ran MiXCR on the RT-PCR reads. The data contain about 87,000 distinct CDR3 sequences, approximately 5.2% of them seen just once; the ten biggest clones take up 2.6%. Germline loops: CDR1 MDHEN, CDR2 SYDVKM. The CDR3 loop spans 17 amino acids. Trimming shortened V by 2 bases and J by 6 bases, and 22 bases separated the two germline ends. The material sequenced was blood, either unsorted or a sorted T cell fraction (not recorded which). The J gene is TRBJ2-5, the V gene TRBV28, with D perhaps TRBD1 or TRBD2 (5 bases each). The clonotype comes from a human donor who was either an allogeneic HSCT recipient or a stem cell or donor lymphocyte infusion donor (not recorded which). It is not recorded whose cells these are; they may come from a transplant donor. The DNA of the CDR3 is TGTGCCAGCAGTTTACAACCGAGGGCAGGGAGAAGTCAGACCCAGTACTTC. It translates to CASSLQPRAGRSQTQYF.